This is a list of T cell receptor beta chains from one sample in a study of T cells in Graves' hyperthyroidism and ophthalmopathy. TCRdb reprocessed the multiplex PCR reads with MiXCR, giving one entry per CDR3 protein. The sample contains under 600,000 distinct CDR3 sequences, more than 15% of which appear only once. Sequenced sample: blood. These receptors originate from a woman aged 40-49 years with Graves' ophthalmopathy. Each CDR3 is given with its conserved first and last residue. A D gene is named only where the DNA matches it firmly. Not every row has a clone size; where given, it reads once, few, many or a size class.

v_gene: TRBV2
abundance: few
d_gene: -
j_gene: TRBJ1-3
CDR3aa: CASTGGQYSGNTIYF
CDR3nt: TGTGCCAGCACTGGCGGACAGTACTCTGGAAACACCATATATTTT

v_gene: TRBV28
abundance: -
d_gene: TRBD2
j_gene: TRBJ2-5
CDR3aa: CASSFTSGVQETQYF
CDR3nt: TGTGCCAGCAGCTTCACTAGCGGGGTACAAGAGACCCAGTACTTC

v_gene: TRBV12-3/TRBV12-4
abundance: many
d_gene: -
j_gene: TRBJ1-1
CDR3aa: CASSHIPPEAFF
CDR3nt: TGTGCCAGCAGCCATATTCCCCCTGAAGCTTTCTTT

v_gene: TRBV2
abundance: many
d_gene: -
j_gene: TRBJ2-5
CDR3aa: CASSRRFQETQYF
CDR3nt: TGTGCCAGCAGTAGAAGATTCCAAGAGACCCAGTACTTC

v_gene: TRBV7-9
abundance: many
d_gene: -
j_gene: TRBJ2-3
CDR3aa: CASSLAEEWDTQYF
CDR3nt: TGTGCCAGCAGCTTAGCGGAAGAGTGGGATACGCAGTATTTT

v_gene: TRBV7-2
abundance: -
d_gene: -
j_gene: TRBJ1-4
CDR3aa: CASSLDGSKRRKLFF
CDR3nt: TGTGCCAGCAGCTTAGATGGCTCAAAAAGACGGAAACTGTTTTTT

v_gene: TRBV20-1
abundance: many
d_gene: -
j_gene: TRBJ2-5
CDR3aa: CSARARGGSETQYF
CDR3nt: TGCAGTGCTAGAGCACGGGGTGGGTCGGAGACCCAGTACTTC

v_gene: TRBV5-1
abundance: many
d_gene: -
j_gene: TRBJ1-1
CDR3aa: CASSSTGHANTEAFF
CDR3nt: TGCGCCAGCAGCAGTACGGGACACGCGAACACTGAAGCTTTCTTT

v_gene: TRBV19
abundance: -
d_gene: -
j_gene: TRBJ1-1
CDR3aa: CASSITAGTEAFF
CDR3nt: TGTGCCAGTAGTATAACGGCCGGCACTGAAGCTTTCTTT

v_gene: TRBV7-9
abundance: -
d_gene: TRBD2
j_gene: TRBJ2-4
CDR3aa: CASSFQTSGGNIQYF
CDR3nt: TGTGCCAGCAGCTTTCAGACTAGCGGGGGAAACATTCAGTACTTC

v_gene: TRBV11-2
abundance: many
d_gene: -
j_gene: TRBJ1-6
CDR3aa: CASSLDVGLSSYNSPLHF
CDR3nt: TGTGCCAGCAGCTTAGATGTTGGGCTGAGCTCCTATAATTCACCCCTCCACTTT

v_gene: TRBV24-1
abundance: -
d_gene: -
j_gene: TRBJ2-1
CDR3aa: CATSDLAEDNEQFF
CDR3nt: TGTGCCACCAGTGATTTGGCGGAAGACAATGAGCAGTTCTTC

v_gene: TRBV6-1
abundance: many
d_gene: -
j_gene: TRBJ1-1
CDR3aa: CASSSRTANTEAFF
CDR3nt: TGTGCCAGCAGCTCCCGGACAGCCAACACTGAAGCTTTCTTT

v_gene: TRBV12-3/TRBV12-4
abundance: many
d_gene: TRBD1
j_gene: TRBJ2-1
CDR3aa: CASSGQGDDEQFF
CDR3nt: TGTGCCAGCAGCGGACAGGGTGATGATGAGCAGTTCTTC

v_gene: TRBV7-9
abundance: -
d_gene: TRBD2
j_gene: TRBJ2-1
CDR3aa: CASSLASGSSHEQFF
CDR3nt: TGTGCCAGCAGCTTAGCTAGCGGGAGTTCCCATGAGCAGTTCTTC

v_gene: TRBV5-1
abundance: -
d_gene: -
j_gene: TRBJ2-1
CDR3aa: CASSLVGRGSINEQFF
CDR3nt: TGCGCCAGCAGCTTGGTAGGCAGGGGATCGATCAATGAGCAGTTCTTC

v_gene: TRBV18
abundance: many
d_gene: -
j_gene: TRBJ2-1
CDR3aa: CASSQDRVNEQFF
CDR3nt: TGTGCCAGCTCACAGGACAGAGTCAATGAGCAGTTCTTC

v_gene: TRBV5-1
abundance: -
d_gene: -
j_gene: TRBJ2-5
CDR3aa: CASSLSDISYQETQYF
CDR3nt: TGCGCCAGCAGCTTGTCCGACATTTCGTACCAAGAGACCCAGTACTTC

v_gene: TRBV3-1
abundance: many
d_gene: -
j_gene: TRBJ2-7
CDR3aa: CASSAPGQGDYEQYF
CDR3nt: TGTGCCAGCAGCGCCCCCGGTCAGGGTGACTACGAGCAGTACTTC

v_gene: TRBV11-1
abundance: -
d_gene: -
j_gene: TRBJ2-3
CDR3aa: CASSLFSTTDTQYF
CDR3nt: TGTGCCAGCAGCTTATTCTCGACCACAGATACGCAGTATTTT

v_gene: TRBV28
abundance: many
d_gene: TRBD1
j_gene: TRBJ1-5
CDR3aa: CASSLRPQGAGNQPQHF
CDR3nt: TGTGCCAGCAGTTTGCGCCCACAGGGGGCCGGGAATCAGCCCCAGCATTTT

v_gene: TRBV6-1
abundance: -
d_gene: TRBD2
j_gene: TRBJ2-7
CDR3aa: CACHPRLAGEYEQYF
CDR3nt: TGTGCCTGCCATCCGAGACTAGCGGGAGAATACGAGCAGTACTTC

v_gene: TRBV20-1
abundance: few
d_gene: -
j_gene: TRBJ1-6
CDR3aa: CSATQGRGSPLHF
CDR3nt: TGCAGTGCTACCCAGGGTAGGGGTTCACCCCTCCACTTT

v_gene: TRBV7-3
abundance: many
d_gene: TRBD2
j_gene: TRBJ2-1
CDR3aa: CASSPQGLASSYNEQFF
CDR3nt: TGTGCCAGCAGCCCTCAGGGACTAGCTAGCTCCTACAATGAGCAGTTCTTC

v_gene: TRBV11-2
abundance: many
d_gene: TRBD1
j_gene: TRBJ1-1
CDR3aa: CASSFTDRGTEAFF
CDR3nt: TGTGCCAGCAGCTTCACGGACAGGGGGACTGAAGCTTTCTTT

v_gene: TRBV28
abundance: many
d_gene: TRBD2
j_gene: TRBJ2-3
CDR3aa: CASSFTFSGRRTDTQYF
CDR3nt: TGTGCCAGCAGCTTCACCTTTAGCGGGAGGCGCACAGATACGCAGTATTTT

v_gene: TRBV3-1
abundance: many
d_gene: -
j_gene: TRBJ1-2
CDR3aa: CASSPRWRTGNYGYTF
CDR3nt: TGTGCCAGCAGCCCGCGGTGGCGCACTGGGAACTATGGCTACACCTTC

v_gene: TRBV11-2
abundance: -
d_gene: -
j_gene: TRBJ2-2
CDR3aa: CASSHWWTLTGELFF
CDR3nt: TGTGCCAGCAGCCACTGGTGGACACTTACCGGGGAGCTGTTTTTT

v_gene: TRBV27
abundance: many
d_gene: TRBD1
j_gene: TRBJ2-7
CDR3aa: CASSSPTRDRPPVWYF
CDR3nt: TGTGCCAGCAGTTCCCCCACCCGGGACAGGCCCCCCGTGTGGTACTTC

v_gene: TRBV2
abundance: many
d_gene: -
j_gene: TRBJ2-3
CDR3aa: CASSERVNTDTQYF
CDR3nt: TGTGCCAGCAGTGAAAGGGTAAACACAGATACGCAGTATTTT

v_gene: TRBV24-1
abundance: few
d_gene: TRBD1
j_gene: TRBJ2-5
CDR3aa: CATSDPQTGLGLIQYF
CDR3nt: TGTGCCACCAGTGACCCCCAGACAGGGCTGGGTTTGATCCAGTACTTC

v_gene: TRBV30
abundance: many
d_gene: -
j_gene: TRBJ1-1
CDR3aa: CACSEVAEAFF
CDR3nt: TGTGCCTGTTCCGAAGTAGCTGAAGCTTTCTTT

v_gene: TRBV19
abundance: few
d_gene: -
j_gene: TRBJ2-6
CDR3aa: CASSFDRTSGANVLTF
CDR3nt: TGTGCCAGTAGTTTTGACAGGACCTCTGGGGCCAACGTCCTGACTTTC

v_gene: TRBV6-6
abundance: many
d_gene: TRBD1
j_gene: TRBJ1-5
CDR3aa: CASSSQTGRVNQPQHF
CDR3nt: TGTGCCAGCAGTTCTCAGACAGGGAGGGTCAATCAGCCCCAGCATTTT

v_gene: TRBV18
abundance: few
d_gene: -
j_gene: TRBJ2-2
CDR3aa: CASSPGQPGTGELFF
CDR3nt: TGTGCCAGCTCACCGGGGCAACCAGGGACGGGGGAGCTGTTTTTT

v_gene: TRBV20-1
abundance: few
d_gene: -
j_gene: TRBJ2-3
CDR3aa: CSARGAFTDPQYF
CDR3nt: TGCAGTGCTAGGGGGGCCTTCACAGATCCGCAGTATTTT

v_gene: TRBV12-3/TRBV12-4
abundance: many
d_gene: -
j_gene: TRBJ1-1
CDR3aa: CASIRGGQTEAFF
CDR3nt: TGTGCCAGCATACGGGGGGGGCAGACTGAAGCTTTCTTT

v_gene: TRBV14
abundance: few
d_gene: -
j_gene: TRBJ1-1
CDR3aa: CASSYAWGNTEAFF
CDR3nt: TGTGCCAGCAGCTATGCCTGGGGGAACACTGAAGCTTTCTTT

v_gene: TRBV15
abundance: few
d_gene: -
j_gene: TRBJ2-5
CDR3aa: CATSRGWSQGKETQYF
CDR3nt: TGTGCCACCAGCAGAGGTTGGTCGCAGGGGAAAGAGACCCAGTACTTC

v_gene: TRBV25-1
abundance: few
d_gene: TRBD1
j_gene: TRBJ1-4
CDR3aa: CASSESYGTGEDEKLFF
CDR3nt: TGTGCCAGCAGTGAATCTTACGGGACAGGGGAAGATGAAAAACTGTTTTTT

v_gene: TRBV6-2/TRBV6-3
abundance: -
d_gene: -
j_gene: TRBJ2-3
CDR3aa: CASAGQLYTQYF
CDR3nt: TGTGCCAGCGCCGGACAGCTCTATACGCAGTATTTT